This T cell receptor beta chain was recovered during a study of long-term antiretroviral therapy in people with HIV. In regard to this clone: Its target is unknown.

Assay version v3.0 of immunoSEQ was used, and it was run at survey level. TCRdb's copy holds only in-frame clones and misses some; the assay was immunoSEQ multiplex PCR. The table records 11,000 or so clones, 79% of them present only once. Every participant gave one or more pre-ART and two or more post-ART PBMC samples. The CDR3 has 15 residues. Losses at the gene ends were 5 bases for V and 0 bases for J; bases not matched to a gene: 3. Germline CDR1 LNHDA, CDR2 SQIVND (reference sequence). Study findings and constraints: ART adherence, viral resistance and therapy changes were not recorded. Collection spanned 2004 to 2017; ART regimens may be less effective than current ones.

This clonotype was obtained from a woman between 40 and 55 years old with HIV. Sequencing used unsorted PBMCs, obtained 0.8 years before starting antiretroviral therapy. This chain links TRBV19 with TRBJ1-4; 7 nucleotides line up with TRBD1. Here the CDR3 DNA reads TGTGCCAGTAGTTTCGGACAGGCAACTAATGAAAAACTGTTTTTT. This sequence encodes CASSFGQATNEKLFF.